This passage covers 22 T cell receptor beta chains from one sample sequenced in a study of T-cell reconstitution after alpha-beta-depleted transplantation in children. TCRbeta library construction was performed incorporating unique molecular identifiers. A single record per CDR3 protein comes from TCRdb applying MiXCR to the PCR reads. The data hold some 830,000 distinct CDR3 sequences, with approximately 15% observed a single time. Material: PBMCs, mostly from graft donor cells, obtained 360 days after TCRalphabeta/CD19-depleted stem cell transplant. The receptors derive from a male patient under 18 who had a stem cell transplant for acute lymphoblastic leukemia, so the T cells may come from the graft donor.

The chain has TRBV7-9 and TRBJ2-2; TRBD1 agrees at 7 bases. From germline, CDR1 is SEHNR and CDR2 FQNEAQ (reference sequence). Trimming at V came to 5 bases and at J to 6 bases, leaving 9 bases not matched to a gene. The CDR3 extends over 15 amino acids. The CDR3 sequence: CASSVRQGSAGELFF. The CDR3 bases are TGTGCCAGCAGCGTAAGACAGGGTTCAGCCGGGGAGCTGTTTTTT.

J is TRBJ2-1 and V is TRBV20-1, with 13 bases matching TRBD2. Trimming took 6 bases from V and 9 from J; bases not matched to a gene: 8. Germline V gene sequence: CDR1 DFQATT, CDR2 SNEGSKA (reference sequence). The CDR3 loop spans 14 amino acids. CDR3 region: CSARTSGSSGEQFF. DNA for the CDR3: TGCAGTGCCCGGACTAGCGGGAGTTCTGGTGAGCAGTTCTTC.

The gene calls are TRBV29-1 and TRBJ2-2, with 7 positions matching TRBD1. This CDR3 spans 13 amino acids. Unmatched junction bases numbered 3, after V lost 3 bases and J lost 5 bases. The germline V gene has CDR1 SQVTM and CDR2 ANQGSEA. The CDR3 sequence is CSVDMTGTGELFF. The CDR3 DNA follows: TGCAGCGTTGATATGACAGGGACCGGGGAGCTGTTTTTT.

At least ten counts were recorded for this clonotype. The V gene is TRBV10-3, the J gene TRBJ2-3, with 11 bases fitting TRBD1. This CDR3 is built from 16 residues. Germline-derived CDR1 and CDR2 are ENHRY and SYGVKD. V trimming: 5 bases; J trimming: 0 bases; junction bases outside the gene matches: 4. The CDR3 bases are TGTGCCATCAGTTCGGGACAGGGGGTCAGCACAGATACGCAGTATTTT. It translates to CAISSGQGVSTDTQYF.

This clonotype was counted only a few times. The J gene is TRBJ1-1, the V gene TRBV11-2; D is unclear. The CDR3 has 13 residues. V lost 4 bases to trimming and J lost 1 base, with 7 bases between them. Germline-derived CDR1 and CDR2 are SGHAT and FQNNGV. The CDR3: CASSSTANTEAFF. CDR3 sequence (DNA): TGTGCCAGCAGCTCAACAGCGAACACTGAAGCTTTCTTT. Complete variable domain (other parts from reference TRBV11-2 and TRBJ1-1): EAGVAQSPRYKIIEKRQSVAFWCNPISGHATLYWYQQILGQGPKLLIQFQNNGVVDDSQLPKDRFSAERLKGVDSTLKIQPAKLEDSAVYLCASSSTANTEAFFGQGTRLTVV.

The chain combines TRBV6-5 with TRBJ2-5, with D maybe TRBD2 (5 bases). The CDR3 length is 14 residues. CDR1 MNHEY and CDR2 SVGAGI come from the germline V gene. Deletions cut 0 bases from V and 1 base from J, with 6 bases between. CDR3 amino acids: CASSYSRAQETQYF. The CDR3 DNA is TGTGCCAGCAGTTACTCGCGGGCCCAAGAGACCCAGTACTTC.

This clonotype was observed a few times. J is TRBJ2-2 and V is TRBV18; D might be TRBD1 (5 bases). This CDR3 contains 16 residues. Germline V gene sequence: CDR1 KGHSH, CDR2 LQKENI. Trimming removed 2 bases at V and 2 bases at J, with 12 bases between. The CDR3 here is CASSPRGSINTGELFF. CDR3 DNA sequence: TGTGCCAGCTCACCAAGGGGCAGTATTAACACCGGGGAGCTGTTTTTT.

The chain has TRBV7-8 and TRBJ2-7; no definite D call. Germline lookup yields CDR1 SGHVS and CDR2 FQNEAQ. This CDR3 comprises 14 residues. The V end was cut by 8 bases, the J end by 2 bases, with 16 bases between. The CDR3, as DNA: TGTGCCAGCCGCTCGCTTCGAACACCCTACGAGCAGTACTTC. It is translated as CASRSLRTPYEQYF.

The chain combines TRBV5-1 with TRBJ2-1; 8 bases fit TRBD2. The CDR3 has 13 amino acids. J was trimmed by 8 bases and V by 5 bases; bases with no gene match: 6. Looked up from germline, CDR1 is SGHRS and CDR2 is YFSETQ. The DNA for the CDR3 is TGCGCCAGCAGAGCGGGAGAAGGCGATGAGCAGTTCTTC. The encoded protein is CASRAGEGDEQFF.

A few counts support this clonotype. This sequence joins TRBV7-9 and TRBJ2-1; a weak D match, TRBD2 (5 bases). Trimming removed 5 bases at V and 0 bases at J, with 17 bases between. CDR3 length: 17 amino acids. In germline, CDR1 is SEHNR, CDR2 FQNEAQ (reference sequence). CDR3 sequence: CASSERRTASSYNEQFF. The CDR3 region has the DNA TGTGCCAGCAGCGAGAGGAGGACCGCGAGCTCCTACAATGAGCAGTTCTTC.

The rearrangement links TRBV12-3 or TRBV12-4 to TRBJ2-2; 14 nucleotides line up with TRBD2. The CDR3 loop spans 17 amino acids. V lost 3 bases, J lost 9 bases, and 9 bases stayed unmatched. As DNA, the CDR3 is TGTGCCAGCAGTTTTCAGGGACTAGCGGGAGATCCCAGGGAGCTGTTTTTT. As protein: CASSFQGLAGDPRELFF.

The rearrangement links TRBV4-1 to TRBJ2-4; D is perhaps TRBD1 (5 bases). Germline V gene lookup returns CDR1 MGHRA and CDR2 YSYEKL. The ends were cut back, 6 bases at V and 1 base at J, with 16 bases in the middle. The CDR3 has 16 amino acids. CDR3 sequence reads: CASRPYFRAAKNIQYF. CDR3 DNA sequence: TGCGCCAGCAGACCCTACTTCAGGGCCGCCAAAAACATTCAGTACTTC.

This chain joins TRBV29-1 and TRBJ1-2; no definite D call. CDR1 is SQVTM and CDR2 is ANQGSEA in the germline V gene. The CDR3 contains 9 residues. Trimming took off 8 bases at V and 4 bases at J, with 5 bases between the two ends. CDR3 region: CSSVYGYTF. The CDR3 region has the DNA TGCAGCTCCGTCTATGGCTACACCTTC.

This clonotype was seen only a few times. The V call is TRBV6-5, the J call TRBJ2-3; D assignment may be TRBD1 or TRBD2 (5 bases each). Trimming removed 2 bases at V and 4 bases at J, with 16 bases between. The CDR3 covers 16 residues. Per the germline V gene, CDR1 is MNHEY and CDR2 is SVGAGI. The CDR3 loop reads CASSYTWGSDSDTQYF. CDR3 coding DNA: TGTGCCAGCAGTTACACTTGGGGGAGCGATTCAGATACGCAGTATTTT.

This clonotype was observed a few times. The chain employs TRBV10-3 and TRBJ1-6; maybe TRBD1 (6 bases). The CDR3 contains 12 residues. V was trimmed by 6 bases and J by 9 bases, leaving 9 bases between them. CDR1 is ENHRY and CDR2 is SYGVKD in the germline V gene. Here the CDR3 reads CAIRQGGSPLHF. The CDR3 DNA sequence: TGTGCCATCAGACAGGGAGGTTCACCCCTCCACTTT.

V is TRBV2 and J is TRBJ2-3, with D possibly matching TRBD1 (6 bases). The V end lost 4 bases, the J end lost 1 base, and 12 bases lay between the germline ends. Germline assignment: CDR1 SNHLY and CDR2 FYNNEI. The CDR3 extends over 15 amino acids. The CDR3, as DNA: TGTGCCAGCAGTGCCGCAGGGGTTCGCACAGATACGCAGTATTTT. The encoded protein is CASSAAGVRTDTQYF.

CDR3 amino acids: CASSQDLGPSTDTQYF. The CDR3 DNA is TGTGCCAGCAGCCAAGATCTCGGACCCAGCACAGATACGCAGTATTTT. This chain joins TRBV4-2 and TRBJ2-3; D not certain. The CDR3 has 16 amino acids. Germline V gives CDR1 LGHNA, CDR2 YNFKEQ. The V end was cut by 0 bases, the J end by 0 bases, with 10 bases between.

This chain uses TRBV14 with TRBJ2-7, with a weak D call TRBD1 (5 bases). Trimming cost V 1 base and J 5 bases, with 15 bases left between them. The CDR3 contains 15 residues. The germline CDR1 and CDR2 sequences are SGHDN and FVKESK. In nucleotides, the CDR3 is TGTGCCAGCAGCCAAGCCACACAGGTTATCAACGAGCAGTACTTC. Translating gives CASSQATQVINEQYF.

This clonotype appeared a few times. The CDR3 bases are TGTGCCAGCAGCGTACCCTACTCTGGGGCCAACGTCCTGACTTTC. It is translated as CASSVPYSGANVLTF. The chain carries TRBV9 and TRBJ2-6; no definite D call. Trimming took 1 base from V and 0 from J, leaving 5 bases between them. Germline lookup yields CDR1 SGDLS and CDR2 YYNGEE. The CDR3 loop spans 15 amino acids.

There are a few counts of this clonotype. The rearrangement joins TRBV2 to TRBJ1-1; D uncertain. The CDR3 has 12 amino acids. The V gene's germline CDR1 is SNHLY and CDR2 FYNNEI. V was cut by 4 bases and J by 12 bases, with 15 bases left in between. The CDR3 loop is CASSVIGVRTFF. Written as DNA, the CDR3 is TGTGCCAGCAGTGTCATCGGGGTTAGGACTTTCTTT.

The chain links TRBV5-6 to TRBJ2-7; 14 nucleotides line up with TRBD2. V shed 4 bases and J 2 bases; nucleotides not matched to a gene: 8. Germline V gene data show CDR1 as SGHDT and CDR2 as YYEEEE. The CDR3 loop spans 17 amino acids. CDR3 sequence (DNA): TGTGCCAGCAGCAGAGGACTAGCGGGGGGACGGACCTACGAGCAGTACTTC. It encodes CASSRGLAGGRTYEQYF.

In this sample, this clonotype turned up many times. The chain links TRBV5-6 to TRBJ2-7; no reliable D call. V dropped 6 bases and J dropped 2 bases, with 9 bases sitting between them. Germline loops: CDR1 SGHDT, CDR2 YYEEEE. This CDR3 has 12 residues. CDR3 in amino acids: CASTFPAYEQYF. The CDR3 DNA sequence: TGTGCCAGCACCTTCCCGGCCTACGAGCAGTACTTC.